The source of this T cell receptor beta chain is a study of T cell responses to AZD1222 COVID-19 vaccine (dated by TCRdb to the early 2020s). About the study as a whole: AZD1222 recipients given second doses at about 4 weeks or at about 12 weeks were pooled, since spike-specific TCR depth and breadth were not found to differ between the two schedules. A total of around 240 trial participants underwent TCR sequencing, of whom 207 had received two doses of AZD1222 and about 25 had received two doses of the MenACWY control vaccine. Trial participants were enrolled into age subgroups of 18-55, 56-69 and 70-plus years, which contained approximately 150, 30 and 60 TCR-sequenced participants, respectively.

The CDR3 regions of human TCRbeta chains were subjected to immunosequencing. In the paper's pipeline: TCRs in the repertoires were matched against a reference library of SARS-CoV-2-specific TCRs that had been generated with the MIRA antigen-specificity platform. Breadth meant the fraction of unique TCRs that were SARS-CoV-2-associated, whereas depth meant the fraction of total T cells that were SARS-CoV-2-associated. Using the MIRA data, each spike-specific TCR was assigned both to the spike region to which the TCR was reactive and to a CD4 or CD8 class. Log10-transformed breadth and depth values were compared by one-way ANOVA with Sidak's multiple comparisons tests. TCRdb carries this immuneACCESS record with in-frame sequences only. Its versions omit some clonotypes, under half of them owing to an unresolved V gene in the studies checked, with the rest unexplained. D and trimming were read from the DNA, whereas the V and J calls and clone size are those reported in that table. In all, the sample holds roughly 120,000 clones, and approximately 85% of those were seen once. Jointly, the top ten make up 5.5% to 8% of the sample.

What the authors observed across the whole study: A significant rise in spike-specific TCR breadth and depth was observed after two AZD1222 doses relative to day 0 and relative to MenACWY recipients. Vaccine-associated CD4 TCRs spanned the whole spike protein, with dominant responses in regions 160-218 and 743-854. Participants were mostly white British and included more females than males, and it was suggested by the authors that clonal diversity may have been underestimated. In the small 56-69-year group, the increase in depth fell short of significance, most likely because of low power. Reportedly, close to half of the unique spike-specific TCRs recognized epitopes lying outside the regions that are mutated in the B.1.351 and B.1.1.7 variants. Only a handful of AZD1222 recipients were SARS-CoV-2 seropositive at baseline, limiting conclusions about previously exposed vaccinees. Because no samples from the day 14 peak response were available, repertoires could be characterized only after the peak T cell response.

The time point label, as the study defines it: baseline before first vaccination. Samples from vaccinated people were obtained from the UK trials COV001 and COV002, which included a single-blind randomized controlled phase 2/3 trial of AZD1222 (ChAdOx1 nCoV-19) in healthy adults. For TCRbeta chain sequencing, PBMC samples from trial participants were taken at day 0 and at day 28 after the second dose. The CDR3 measures 13 amino acids from cysteine to phenylalanine. The CDR3 DNA has 39 bases and is translated from base 1. Relative to germline, V is 1 base shorter and J is 5 bases shorter, with 6 bases between their ends. The germline V gene encodes CDR1 MGHRA and CDR2 YSYEKL. To note about this clone: This clone's antigen is unknown. Nothing much larger sits one base from this clone, and base qualities are not available.

This receptor chain uses TRBV4-1 and TRBJ1-5, with no confident D gene call. Sample: peripheral blood, taken on day 0 of AZD1222 vaccination. This receptor was identified in an adult in good health. The DNA is as follows: TGCGCCAGCAGCCAAGGTGGGTATCAGCCCCAGCATTTT. It codes for CASSQGGYQPQHF.